What follows are 5 T cell receptor beta chains derived from one specimen sequenced in a study of beta chain features in type 1 diabetes. Study results and caveats: Moderate yet significant TCRB CDR3 shortening was seen in Type 1 diabetes patients in all four CD4+ subsets.

Isolated RNA was reverse transcribed in full, so expressed TCRB transcripts were sequenced. Assay: immunoSEQ multiplex PCR; the TCRdb copy retains only in-frame clones and omits some. The sample contains 150,000 to 200,000 clones, around 8.4% of which appear only once. Which antigens these TCRs recognize remains unknown. Sequencing used central memory CD4+ T cells from blood. These receptors came from a young woman with type 1 diabetes.

In this sample, this clone turned up once. This chain joins TRBV7-8 and TRBJ2-3; D is possibly TRBD2 (6 bases). Germline V gene lookup returns CDR1 SGHVS and CDR2 FQNEAQ. The CDR3 has 17 amino acids. Trimming took 2 bases from V and 0 from J, leaving 15 bases between them. CDR3 amino acids: CASSLIVSAGSTDTQYF. In DNA form, the CDR3 reads TGTGCCAGCAGCTTAATTGTCTCTGCGGGGAGCACAGATACGCAGTATTTT.

V and J are TRBV18 and TRBJ1-1, with TRBD1 identical over 7 bases. V lost 3 bases and J lost 0; bases outside the gene matches: 4. This CDR3 region has 15 residues. Per the germline V gene, CDR1 is KGHSH and CDR2 is LQKENI. In DNA, the CDR3 is TGTGCCAGCTCACCGCCCGGGACAGTGAACACTGAAGCTTTCTTT. Its translation: CASSPPGTVNTEAFF.

The chain couples TRBV13 to TRBJ2-3; the D gene is possibly TRBD2 (6 bases). Looked up from germline, CDR1 is PRHDT and CDR2 is FYEKMQ (reference sequence). The germline V and J ends were trimmed by 3 bases and 8 bases, with 6 bases remaining between them. The CDR3 spans 11 residues. This CDR3 reads CASSLRGTQYF. DNA of the CDR3: TGTGCCAGCAGCTTGCGGGGTACGCAGTATTTT.

This clone was detected a few times. The chain joins TRBV14 to TRBJ1-2; perhaps TRBD1 as D (5 bases). CDR3 length equals 13 residues. Germline V gives CDR1 SGHDN, CDR2 FVKESK. Trimming took off 4 bases at V and 8 bases at J, with 14 bases between the two ends. DNA of the CDR3: TGTGCCAGCAGCCCCTGGACAAAGGGGGGCTACACCTTC. Its protein is CASSPWTKGGYTF.

The V and J genes are TRBV9 and TRBJ2-2, with D tentatively TRBD2 (7 bases). The CDR3 covers 15 residues. The V gene lost 3 bases and the J gene lost 1 base, with 10 bases spanning the gap. Germline assignment: CDR1 SGDLS and CDR2 YYNGEE. CDR3 DNA sequence: TGTGCCAGCAGCGGGGGGGGACAGAACACCGGGGAGCTGTTTTTT. Residues: CASSGGGQNTGELFF.